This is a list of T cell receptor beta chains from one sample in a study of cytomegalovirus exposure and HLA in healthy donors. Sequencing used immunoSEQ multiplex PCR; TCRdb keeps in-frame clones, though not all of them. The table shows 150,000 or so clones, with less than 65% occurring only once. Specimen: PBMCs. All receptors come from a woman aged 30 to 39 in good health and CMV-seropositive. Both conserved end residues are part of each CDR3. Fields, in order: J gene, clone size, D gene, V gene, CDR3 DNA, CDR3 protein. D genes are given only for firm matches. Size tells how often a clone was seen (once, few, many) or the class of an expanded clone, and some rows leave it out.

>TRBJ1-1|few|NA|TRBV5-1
TGCGCCAGCAGCGGTCGGTCGGGGGACACTGAAGCTTTCTTT
CASSGRSGDTEAFF
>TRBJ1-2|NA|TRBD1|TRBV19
TGTGCCAGTAGTGTTTCAGGACAGGGAGGGGCTAGTGGCTACACCTTC
CASSVSGQGGASGYTF
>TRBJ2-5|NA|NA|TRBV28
TGTGCCAGTCAAGTCCGGGAGTGGGGAAGAGAGACCCAGTACTTC
CASQVREWGRETQYF
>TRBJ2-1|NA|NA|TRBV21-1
TGTGCCAAACAGGGGGGCTTCCACAATGAGCAGTTCTTC
CAKQGGFHNEQFF
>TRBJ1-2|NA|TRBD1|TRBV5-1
TGCGCCAGCAGCGTAAGACAGGGGGCAAGCTATGGCTACACCTTC
CASSVRQGASYGYTF
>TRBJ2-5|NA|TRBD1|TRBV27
TGTGCCAGCAGTTCATCACGGACAGGGGGTCGGGAGACCCAGTACTTC
CASSSSRTGGRETQYF
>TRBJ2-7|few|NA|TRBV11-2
TGTGCCAGCAGCTTTTCCTGGTCCATCGGTCGGAGCCTTTCCCACGAGCAGTACTTC
CASSFSWSIGRSLSHEQYF
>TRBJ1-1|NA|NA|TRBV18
TGTGCCAGCTCACCGGCGGGGGGCACTGAAGCTTTCTTT
CASSPAGGTEAFF
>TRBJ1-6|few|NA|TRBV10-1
TGCGCCAGCAACCGATACGGAGGGTCACCCCTCCACTTT
CASNRYGGSPLHF
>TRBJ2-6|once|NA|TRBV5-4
TGTGCCACCGTGTCTGGGGCCAACGTCCTGACTTTC
CATVSGANVLTF
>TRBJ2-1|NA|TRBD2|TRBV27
TGTGCCAGCACGCCGGGACTAGAACAAAATGAGCAGTTCTTC
CASTPGLEQNEQFF
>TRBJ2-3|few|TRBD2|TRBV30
TGTGCCTGGAACGGCCTTATAGCGGGAGCGCAGACGCAGTATTTT
CAWNGLIAGAQTQYF
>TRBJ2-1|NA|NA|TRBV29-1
TGCAGCGTTGTCTCACAGGGTGGCTACAATGAGCAGTTCTTC
CSVVSQGGYNEQFF
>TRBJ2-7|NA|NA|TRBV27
TGTGCCAGCAGCGGGGGATACGAGCAGTACTTC
CASSGGYEQYF
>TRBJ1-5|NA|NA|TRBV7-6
TGTGCCAGCAGCTTATCAGGTCCACCTTGGCCTCAGCATTTT
CASSLSGPPWPQHF
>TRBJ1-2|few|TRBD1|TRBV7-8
TGTGCCAGCAGCCCCTCAGGGGGCCTTTCTTTTTGGGGCTACACCTTC
CASSPSGGLSFWGYTF
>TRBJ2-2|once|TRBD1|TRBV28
TGTGCCAGCGAGGGACAGATCACCGGGGAGCTGTTTTTT
CASEGQITGELFF
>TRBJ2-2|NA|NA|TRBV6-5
TGTGCCAGCATCCCCGGGTGGGCGAACACCGGGGAGCTGTTTTTT
CASIPGWANTGELFF
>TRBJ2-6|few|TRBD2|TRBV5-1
TGCGCCAGCAGCAGACAAGGCGGGAGTGCTGGGGCCAACGTCCTGACTTTC
CASSRQGGSAGANVLTF
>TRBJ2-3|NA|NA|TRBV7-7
TGTGCTAGCAGCTCCCTTCTCGCAGATACGCAGTATTTT
CASSSLLADTQYF
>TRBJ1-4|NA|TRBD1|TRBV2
TGTGCCAGCAGTCCGGGACAGAAGAATGAAAAACTGTTTTTT
CASSPGQKNEKLFF
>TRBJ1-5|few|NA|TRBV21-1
TGTGCCAGCAGCAAGCCGGGGAGGCAGCCCCAGCATTTT
CASSKPGRQPQHF
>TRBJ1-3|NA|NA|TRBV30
TGTGCCTGGAACTACAGGGCTGGAAACACCATATATTTT
CAWNYRAGNTIYF
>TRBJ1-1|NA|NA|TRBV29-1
TGCAGCGTTGGGGGTGGGCGGGAGGACGCTTTCTTT
CSVGGGREDAFF
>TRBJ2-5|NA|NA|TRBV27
TGTGCCAGCGGTTCGTACAGAAGAGAGACCCAGTACTTC
CASGSYRRETQYF
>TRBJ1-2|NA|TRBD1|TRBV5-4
TGTGCCAGCAGCCCGAGGGGACAGGACTTCTATGGCTACACCTTC
CASSPRGQDFYGYTF
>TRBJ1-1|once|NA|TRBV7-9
TGTGCCAGCGCCTCCGACAGACTTGTAGGAGAAGCTTTCTTT
CASASDRLVGEAFF
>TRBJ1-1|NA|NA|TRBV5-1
TGCGCCAGCAGCTGGAGTTTGAACACTGAAGCTTTCTTT
CASSWSLNTEAFF
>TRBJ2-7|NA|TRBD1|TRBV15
TGTGCCACCAGCCTCCGGACAGGAAGCTCCTACGAGCAGTACTTC
CATSLRTGSSYEQYF
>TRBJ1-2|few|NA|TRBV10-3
TGTGCCATCAGTGAGTCGCCCCATTACTTTGATGGCTACACCTTC
CAISESPHYFDGYTF
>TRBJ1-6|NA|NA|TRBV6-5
TGTGCCAGCAGTTACGGGGCAGCTTCACCCCTCCACTTT
CASSYGAASPLHF
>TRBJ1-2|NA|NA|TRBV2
TGTGCCAGCAGTGAAACGGTAGGCGGATACTATGGCTACACCTTC
CASSETVGGYYGYTF
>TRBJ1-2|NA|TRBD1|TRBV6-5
TGTGCCAGCAGTTCCACGACAGGGGCGAATTTCGGTGGCTACACCTTC
CASSSTTGANFGGYTF
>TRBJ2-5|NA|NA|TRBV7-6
TGTGCCAGCAGTCCTATCCCTTTAAGTCCCCAGTACTTC
CASSPIPLSPQYF
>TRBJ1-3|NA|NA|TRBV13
TGTGCCAGCAGCGTCCTCGGACTGGGTGGGAAGACCATATATTTT
CASSVLGLGGKTIYF
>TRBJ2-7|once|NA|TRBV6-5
TGTGCCAGCAGTTACATGGGGAAAGGTGGGAGTGGCGAGCAGTACTTC
CASSYMGKGGSGEQYF
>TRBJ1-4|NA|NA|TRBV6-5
TGTGCCAGCAGTTACTACGGCAGGGGTGGTGAAAAACTGTTTTTT
CASSYYGRGGEKLFF
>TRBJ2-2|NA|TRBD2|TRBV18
TGTGCCAGCTCACCTGTGACTAGCGGTTTCGGGGAGCTGTTTTTT
CASSPVTSGFGELFF
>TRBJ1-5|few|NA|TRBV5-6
TGTGCCAGCAGCCGGGAGAATCAGCCCCAGCATTTT
CASSRENQPQHF
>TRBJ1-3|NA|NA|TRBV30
TGTGCCTGGACTCGAGGGAGCTCTGGAAACACCATATATTTT
CAWTRGSSGNTIYF
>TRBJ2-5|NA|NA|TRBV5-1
TGCGCCAGCAGCTTGGTTCCCGGCCAAGAGACCCAGTACTTC
CASSLVPGQETQYF
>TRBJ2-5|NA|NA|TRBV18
TGTGCCAGCTCACCATTCAGGACAGACCAAGAGACCCAGTACTTC
CASSPFRTDQETQYF
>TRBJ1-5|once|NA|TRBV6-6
TGTGCCAGCCGATCAGTAAATCAGCCCCAGCATTTT
CASRSVNQPQHF
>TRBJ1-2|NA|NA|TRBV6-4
TGTGCCAGCAGTGCCGGGATTGGCTACACCTTC
CASSAGIGYTF
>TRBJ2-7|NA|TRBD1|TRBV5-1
TGCGCCAGCAGCTTGGGGACAGGGATTACCTACGAGCAGTACTTC
CASSLGTGITYEQYF
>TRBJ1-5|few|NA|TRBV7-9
TGTGCCAGCAGCTTAGAACGGGGTCAGCCCCAGCATTTT
CASSLERGQPQHF
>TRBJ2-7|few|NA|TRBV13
TGTGCCAGCAGCTCCGGTGCCTCTTACGAGCAGTACTTC
CASSSGASYEQYF
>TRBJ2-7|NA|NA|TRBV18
TGTGCCAGCTCACCAAAAGAAACTAGTCCCCCTTACGAGCAGTACTTC
CASSPKETSPPYEQYF
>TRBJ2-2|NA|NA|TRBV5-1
TGCGCCAGCAGCTTGGCTTCCTTCTCGAACACCGGGGAGCTGTTTTTT
CASSLASFSNTGELFF
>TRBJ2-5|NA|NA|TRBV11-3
TGTGCCAGCAGCTTAGATCAAACTAGCAGACCAGAGACCCAGTACTTC
CASSLDQTSRPETQYF
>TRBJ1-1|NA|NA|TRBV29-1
TGCAGCGTTGTCGCGGGGGTGAACACTGAAGCTTTCTTT
CSVVAGVNTEAFF
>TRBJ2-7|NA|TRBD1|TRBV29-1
TGCAGCATCGCCACAGGGGGGCAATACGAGCAGTACTTC
CSIATGGQYEQYF